The 20 T cell receptor beta chains below all came from one sample that was sequenced in a study of blood T cell repertoires in COVID-19. Sequencing was performed with immunoSEQ multiplex PCR; in TCRdb, only in-frame clones are kept and a portion is missing. The data show under 450,000 clones, with approximately 89% seen just once and over 10% held by the top ten. Sequenced: peripheral blood. The origin of the receptors is a woman aged 45-65 years with COVID-19, enrolled during active disease.

This chain connects TRBV2 to TRBJ1-2; D is possibly TRBD1 (5 bases). Between the trimmed V and J ends, which lost 11 bases and 7 bases, there was a span of 23 bases. This CDR3 region has 14 residues. Germline values: CDR1 SNHLY, CDR2 FYNNEI. The CDR3 sequence: CAPSFHGQKSGYTF. The CDR3 nucleotides are TGTGCCCCCTCTTTTCACGGACAAAAATCTGGCTACACCTTC. Filled out from reference TRBV2 and TRBJ1-2, the complete variable domain reads EPEVTQTPSHQVTQMGQEVILRCVPISNHLYFYWYRQILGQKVEFLVSFYNNEISEKSEIFDDQFSVERPDGSNFTLKIRSTKLEDSAMYFCAPSFHGQKSGYTFGSGTRLTVV.

The rearrangement joins TRBV25-1 to TRBJ1-2, with TRBD1 identical over 9 bases. The junction had 7 bases not matched to a gene; V was cut back by 5 bases and J by 6 bases. The CDR3 length is 14 residues. Germline CDR1 is MGHDK and CDR2 is SYGVNS. The CDR3 DNA sequence: TGTGCCAGCAGTCCTAGGGACAGGGTTCATGGCTACACCTTC. It is translated as CASSPRDRVHGYTF.

J is TRBJ2-1 and V is TRBV19; maybe TRBD2 (6 bases). Germline-derived CDR1 and CDR2 are LNHDA and SQIVND (reference sequence). The CDR3 is 14 residues long. V was clipped by 1 base and J by 5 bases, with 9 bases between them. In nucleotides, the CDR3 is TGTGCCAGTAGTATAGGGGACTTGAACAATGAGCAGTTCTTC. Translating it yields CASSIGDLNNEQFF.

In the case of this clone: This same CDR3 is encoded by further DNA sequences in the sample. This chain uses TRBV9 with TRBJ1-1; D is perhaps TRBD1 (5 bases). This CDR3 is 14 amino acids long. Between the trimmed V and J ends, which lost 4 bases and 2 bases, there was a span of 12 bases. Germline lookup yields CDR1 SGDLS and CDR2 YYNGEE. CDR3 bases: TGTGCCAGCAGCCCCCGCGGGGGAAACACTGAAGCTTTCTTT. Amino acids: CASSPRGGNTEAFF.

The chain combines TRBV6-2 or TRBV6-3 with TRBJ2-5, with TRBD2 matching 7 bases. The length of the CDR3 is 14 residues. J was trimmed by 5 bases and V by 4 bases; bases with no gene match: 7. Germline-derived CDR1 and CDR2 are MNHEY and SVGEGT. For the CDR3, the DNA is TGTGCCAGCAGTTCGGCGGGGGTCGAGGAGACCCAGTACTTC. Its protein product is CASSSAGVEETQYF.

This sequence joins TRBV5-4 and TRBJ1-2, with 8 bases fitting TRBD1. Germline lookup yields CDR1 SGHNT and CDR2 YYREEE (reference sequence). With 1 base clipped from V and 3 bases from J, the junction kept 11 bases outside the gene matches. This CDR3 comprises 17 residues. CDR3 amino acids: CASSLKGQVYGDYGYTF. The CDR3, as DNA: TGTGCCAGCAGCTTGAAGGGACAGGTGTACGGGGACTATGGCTACACCTTC.

This CDR3 is CASSPEPDITYEQYF. The CDR3 DNA is TGTGCCAGCAGTCCCGAACCCGACATTACCTACGAGCAGTACTTC. The chain is built from TRBV5-4 and TRBJ2-7; D is unclear. V was shortened by 5 bases and J by 2 bases, with 17 bases between the two germline ends. This CDR3 comprises 15 residues. Germline CDR1 is SGHNT and CDR2 is YYREEE (reference sequence).

This chain uses TRBV5-6 with TRBJ2-2; possibly TRBD1 for D (6 bases). Germline V gene lookup returns CDR1 SGHDT and CDR2 YYEEEE. Trimming stripped 3 bases from V and 3 bases from J, with 6 bases between. The CDR3 covers 13 residues. The CDR3, as DNA: TGTGCCAGCAGCTCAGGGGACACCGGGGAGCTGTTTTTT. It encodes CASSSGDTGELFF.

This clone qualifies as medium-sized. The CDR3, as DNA: TGTGCCAGCAGCCCCGGGACTAGCGGGGGGCCACACGATGAGCAGTTCTTC. Translating gives CASSPGTSGGPHDEQFF. The rearrangement uses TRBV11-3 and TRBJ2-1; 15 bases match TRBD2. Germline V gene lookup returns CDR1 SGHNT and CDR2 YENEEA. The CDR3 has 17 amino acids. Trimming removed 5 bases from V and 8 bases from J; junction bases left unmatched: 10.

The chain has TRBV7-8 and TRBJ2-5; perhaps TRBD2 as D (6 bases). CDR3 length: 14 amino acids. Germline loops: CDR1 SGHVS, CDR2 FQNEAQ. V lost 1 base, J lost 5 bases, and 11 bases lay in between. This chain's CDR3 is CASSLGGVQETQYF. CDR3 coding DNA: TGTGCCAGCAGCTTAGGGGGGGTCCAGGAGACCCAGTACTTC.

This clone has just one count. This rearrangement joins TRBV18 to TRBJ1-1, with D unresolved. The CDR3 contains 15 residues. Germline V gives CDR1 KGHSH, CDR2 LQKENI. Between the trimmed V and J ends, which lost 1 base and 0 bases, there was a span of 9 bases. As DNA, the CDR3 is TGTGCCAGCTCACCACGGGGAGTTTTGAACACTGAAGCTTTCTTT. It specifies CASSPRGVLNTEAFF.

This clone was seen once. In DNA, the CDR3 is TGTGCCAGCAGTCTGACAGTGGAAGAGACCCAGTACTTC. Translating gives CASSLTVEETQYF. V gene TRBV28 combines with J gene TRBJ2-5, with a possible D match to TRBD1 (5 bases). This CDR3 contains 13 residues. Trimming left V 5 bases short and J 3 bases short, with 10 bases between. Germline V lookup: CDR1 MDHEN, CDR2 SYDVKM.

The chain joins TRBV2 to TRBJ1-5; TRBD1 matches 7 bases. The trim removed 10 bases at V and 7 bases at J, leaving 13 bases unmatched. Germline values: CDR1 SNHLY, CDR2 FYNNEI. The CDR3 contains 14 residues. CDR3 in amino acids: CATARGQSEQPQHF. The CDR3 bases are TGTGCCACCGCCCGGGGACAGTCCGAGCAGCCCCAGCATTTT. Together with reference TRBV2 and TRBJ1-5, the CDR3 gives the full variable domain: EPEVTQTPSHQVTQMGQEVILRCVPISNHLYFYWYRQILGQKVEFLVSFYNNEISEKSEIFDDQFSVERPDGSNFTLKIRSTKLEDSAMYFCATARGQSEQPQHFGDGTRLSIL.

The chain uses TRBV24-1 and TRBJ2-2, with no clear D. CDR1 and CDR2 (germline): KGHDR, SFDVKD. The germline V and J ends were trimmed by 2 bases and 8 bases, with 8 bases remaining between them. The CDR3 spans 13 residues. CDR3 sequence reads: CATSDSSEGELFF. For the CDR3, the DNA is TGTGCCACCAGTGATTCGAGCGAGGGGGAGCTGTTTTTT.

V is TRBV12-3 or TRBV12-4 and J is TRBJ2-3, with TRBD1 as a possible D gene (6 bases). The germline V and J ends were trimmed by 6 bases and 3 bases, with 10 bases remaining between them. CDR3 length equals 13 residues. The CDR3: CASRLQGTDTQYF. CDR3 DNA: TGTGCCAGCAGACTACAGGGAACAGATACGCAGTATTTT.

The V call is TRBV30, the J call TRBJ1-1, with D unclear. Trimming left V 0 bases short and J 4 bases short, with 9 bases between. Germline V gene data show CDR1 as GTSNPN and CDR2 as SVGIG (reference sequence). CDR3 size: 13 residues. The CDR3 DNA follows: TGTGCCTGGAGTGTCGGGGTAACCACTGAAGCTTTCTTT. Translation gives CAWSVGVTTEAFF.

The chain couples TRBV28 to TRBJ2-7; 8 nucleotides align to TRBD2. Trimming removed 3 bases from V and 4 bases from J; junction bases left unmatched: 17. Germline V gives CDR1 MDHEN, CDR2 SYDVKM. The CDR3 is made up of 18 amino acids. The CDR3 loop reads CASSLNPGTRPWQYEQYF. The CDR3 DNA is TGTGCCAGCAGTTTGAATCCCGGGACTAGGCCTTGGCAATACGAGCAGTACTTC.

The chain is built from TRBV5-5 and TRBJ2-3; TRBD2 matches 9 bases. Trimming cost V 4 bases and J 2 bases; bases outside gene matches: 8. Germline CDR1 and CDR2: SGHKS and YYEKEE (reference sequence). The CDR3 contains 16 residues. The chain's CDR3 is CASSLLGGGDTDTQYF. The CDR3 nucleotides read TGTGCCAGCAGCCTCCTGGGCGGGGGGGACACAGATACGCAGTATTTT.

This chain links TRBV7-5 with TRBJ1-5; the table assigns TRBD1, which was not confirmed against the DNA. TRBV7-5 is recorded as a pseudogene. The CDR3 covers 14 residues. In nucleotides, the CDR3 is TGTGCCAGAAGCAGGGACAGAGGCAATCAGCCCCAGCATTTT. It codes for CARSRDRGNQPQHF.

DNA of the CDR3: TGTGCCAGCAGCATCCGCGGGGGGGGTGGAGAGACCCAGTACTTC. Its translation: CASSIRGGGGETQYF. The chain couples TRBV21-1 to TRBJ2-5; the table's D call, TRBD2, was not checked against the DNA. TRBV21-1 is recorded as a pseudogene. The CDR3 totals 15 residues.